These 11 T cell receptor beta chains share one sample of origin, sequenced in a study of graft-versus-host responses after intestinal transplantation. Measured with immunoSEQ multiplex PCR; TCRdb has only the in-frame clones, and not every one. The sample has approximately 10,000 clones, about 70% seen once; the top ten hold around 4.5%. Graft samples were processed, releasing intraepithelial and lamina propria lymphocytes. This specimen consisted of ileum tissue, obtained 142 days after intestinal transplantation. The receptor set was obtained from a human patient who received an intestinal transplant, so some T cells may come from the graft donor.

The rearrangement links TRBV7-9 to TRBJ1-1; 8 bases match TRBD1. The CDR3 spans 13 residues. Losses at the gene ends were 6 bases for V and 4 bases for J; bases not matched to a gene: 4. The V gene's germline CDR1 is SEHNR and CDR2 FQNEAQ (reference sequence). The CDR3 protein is CASSFGQGTEAFF. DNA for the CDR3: TGTGCCAGCAGTTTTGGACAGGGCACTGAAGCTTTCTTT.

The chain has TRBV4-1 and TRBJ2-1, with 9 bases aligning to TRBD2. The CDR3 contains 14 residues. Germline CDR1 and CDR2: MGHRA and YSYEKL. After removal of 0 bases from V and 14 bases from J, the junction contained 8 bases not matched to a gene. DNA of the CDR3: TGCGCCAGCAGCCAAGATAATAGCGGGGGCCGGGAGTTCTTC. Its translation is CASSQDNSGGREFF.

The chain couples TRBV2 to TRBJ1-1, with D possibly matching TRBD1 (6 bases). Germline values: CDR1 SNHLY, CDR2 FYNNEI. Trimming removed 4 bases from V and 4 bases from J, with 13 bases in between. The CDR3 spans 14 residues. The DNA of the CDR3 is TGTGCCAGCAGTGGGGGGCCCCGGGGCACTGAAGCTTTCTTT. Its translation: CASSGGPRGTEAFF. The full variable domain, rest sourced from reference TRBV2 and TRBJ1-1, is EPEVTQTPSHQVTQMGQEVILRCVPISNHLYFYWYRQILGQKVEFLVSFYNNEISEKSEIFDDQFSVERPDGSNFTLKIRSTKLEDSAMYFCASSGGPRGTEAFFGQGTRLTVV.

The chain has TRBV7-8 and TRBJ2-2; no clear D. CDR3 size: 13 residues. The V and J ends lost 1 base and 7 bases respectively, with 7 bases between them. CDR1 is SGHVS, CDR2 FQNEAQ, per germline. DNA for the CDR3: TGTGCCAGCAGCTTAGGGTGGAGCGGGGAGCTGTTTTTT. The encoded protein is CASSLGWSGELFF.

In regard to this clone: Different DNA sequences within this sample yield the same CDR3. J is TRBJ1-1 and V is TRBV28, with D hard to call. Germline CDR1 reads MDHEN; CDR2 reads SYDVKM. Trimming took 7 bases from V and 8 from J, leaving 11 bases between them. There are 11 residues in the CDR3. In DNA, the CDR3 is TGTGCCAGCAACTTCAACGGGGAAGCTTTCTTT. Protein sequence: CASNFNGEAFF.

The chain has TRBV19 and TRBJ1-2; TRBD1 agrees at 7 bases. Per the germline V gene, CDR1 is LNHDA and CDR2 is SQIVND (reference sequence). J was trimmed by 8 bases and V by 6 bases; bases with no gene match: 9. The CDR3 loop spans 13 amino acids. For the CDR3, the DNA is TGTGCCAGTAGGGGGACAGCTAAGGGCGGCTACACCTTC. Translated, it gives CASRGTAKGGYTF.

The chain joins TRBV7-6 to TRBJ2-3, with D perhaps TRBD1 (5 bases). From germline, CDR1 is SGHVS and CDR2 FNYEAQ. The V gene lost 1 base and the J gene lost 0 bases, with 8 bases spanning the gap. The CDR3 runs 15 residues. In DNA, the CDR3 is TGTGCCAGCAGCTTAGATTCAGGGAGCACAGATACGCAGTATTTT. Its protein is CASSLDSGSTDTQYF.

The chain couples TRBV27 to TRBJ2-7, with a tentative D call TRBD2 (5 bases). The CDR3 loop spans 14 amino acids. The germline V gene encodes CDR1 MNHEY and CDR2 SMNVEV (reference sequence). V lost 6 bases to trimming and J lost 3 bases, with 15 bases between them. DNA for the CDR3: TGTGCCAGCAGACGGTCTGACGGGGACTACGAGCAGTACTTC. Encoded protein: CASRRSDGDYEQYF.

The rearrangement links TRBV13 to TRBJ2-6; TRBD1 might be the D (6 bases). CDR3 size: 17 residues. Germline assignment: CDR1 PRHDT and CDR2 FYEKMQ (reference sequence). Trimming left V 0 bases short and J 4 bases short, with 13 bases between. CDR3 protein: CASSLGNRALGANVLTF. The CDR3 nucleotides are TGTGCCAGCAGCTTAGGGAACAGGGCCTTGGGGGCCAACGTCCTGACTTTC.

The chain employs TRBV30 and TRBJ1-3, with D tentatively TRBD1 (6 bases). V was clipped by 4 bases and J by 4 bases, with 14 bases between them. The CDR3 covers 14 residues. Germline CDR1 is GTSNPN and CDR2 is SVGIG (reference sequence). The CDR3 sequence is CAWTLGGTGNTIYF. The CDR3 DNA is TGTGCCTGGACCCTAGGGGGTACCGGAAACACCATATATTTT. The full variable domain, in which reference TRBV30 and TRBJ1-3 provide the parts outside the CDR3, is SQTIHQWPATLVQPVGSPLSLECTVEGTSNPNLYWYRQAAGRGLQLLFYSVGIGQISSEVPQNLSASRPQDRQFILSSKKLLLSDSGFYLCAWTLGGTGNTIYFGEGSWLTVV.

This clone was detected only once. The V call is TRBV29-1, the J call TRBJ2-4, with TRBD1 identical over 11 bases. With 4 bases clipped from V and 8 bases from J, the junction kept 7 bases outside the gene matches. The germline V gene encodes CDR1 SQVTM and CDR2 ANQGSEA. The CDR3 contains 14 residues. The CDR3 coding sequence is TGCAGCGTTGTTCTATGGGACAGGGGGGACATTCAGTACTTC. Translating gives CSVVLWDRGDIQYF.